This TCR beta chain is drawn from a study of T cells in Graves' hyperthyroidism and ophthalmopathy. Study-wide points: For ophthalmopathy, model prediction preceded onset by a median approximately 6 months. Ophthalmopathy was told apart from stable hyperthyroidism by a 13 V-J model.

Authors of the study amplified TCR beta CDR3 regions from RNA transcripts. When the TCR CDR3 underwent first-round RT-PCR, the HTBI primer set was used. TCRdb ran MiXCR on the multiplex PCR reads and lists one entry per CDR3 protein. This sample has under 450,000 distinct CDR3 sequences, with around 14% found just once. The diagnostic basis comprised clinical symptoms, serum thyroxine and TRAb, thyroid ultrasound and orbital computed tomography. From approximately 9.5 ml of fresh peripheral blood, PBMCs were isolated. Notes on this clonotype: The antigen is not known.

This TCR came from a woman aged 18-29 years with Graves' hyperthyroidism. The sequenced material came from blood.

The CDR3: CASKPLKAGGLYNEQFF. DNA of the CDR3: TGTGCCAGCAAGCCACTGAAGGCGGGGGGGCTCTACAATGAGCAGTTCTTC. The rearrangement uses TRBV6-1 and TRBJ2-1, with 9 positions matching TRBD2. Trimming at V came to 7 bases and at J to 3 bases, leaving 13 bases not matched to a gene. The CDR3 loop spans 17 amino acids. Germline loops: CDR1 MNHNS, CDR2 SASEGT.